Each of the 21 T cell receptor beta chains below was sequenced from the same sample in a study of technical replicates of blood from a handful of donors. TCRdb keeps only in-frame clones here, not all; method: immunoSEQ multiplex PCR. The table has around 50,000 clones, roughly 94% seen once. Sequencing input: T cells isolated from PBMCs. The receptors originated from a human donor in good health.

This chain connects TRBV5-1 to TRBJ2-3, with TRBD2 matching 11 bases. The CDR3 runs 17 residues. V gave up 4 bases and J gave up 3 bases; unmatched junction bases: 10. Germline V lookup: CDR1 SGHRS, CDR2 YFSETQ. DNA for the CDR3: TGCGCCAGCAGCCTTACCGTAGCGGGGGGGCCGACAGATACGCAGTATTTT. This translates into CASSLTVAGGPTDTQYF.

The chain couples TRBV11-3 to TRBJ2-3; weak D call: TRBD2 (7 bases). V shed 8 bases and J shed 2 bases, with 20 bases lying between them. This CDR3 spans 16 amino acids. The V gene's germline CDR1 is SGHNT and CDR2 YENEEA. The CDR3 sequence: CASAAGRGPNTDTQYF. The CDR3 region has the DNA TGTGCCAGCGCAGCAGGGCGGGGGCCCAACACAGATACGCAGTATTTT.

The chain recombines TRBV11-2 with TRBJ1-2; TRBD1 agrees at 7 bases. The ends lost 0 bases at V and 3 bases at J; junction bases unmatched: 7. Per germline, CDR1 SGHAT and CDR2 FQNNGV. The CDR3 contains 16 residues. CDR3 bases: TGTGCCAGCAGCTTAGATCGCGAGGGGGCTGACTATGGCTACACCTTC. The encoded protein is CASSLDREGADYGYTF.

This sequence joins TRBV9 and TRBJ2-7; possible D gene TRBD2, 6 bases. Looked up from germline, CDR1 is SGDLS and CDR2 is YYNGEE. The CDR3 extends over 14 amino acids. V was trimmed by 3 bases and J by 3 bases, leaving 13 bases between them. The CDR3 DNA follows: TGTGCCAGCAGCGCATCGGGGGTTTTCTACGAGCAGTACTTC. This encodes CASSASGVFYEQYF.

This clone was detected only once. This chain links TRBV18 with TRBJ2-7; D might be TRBD2 (5 bases). Germline CDR1 reads KGHSH; CDR2 reads LQKENI. V shed 0 bases and J shed 4 bases, with 22 bases lying between them. The CDR3 extends over 18 amino acids. CDR3 amino acids: CASSPPISLSEVLYEQYF. CDR3 sequence (DNA): TGTGCCAGCTCACCACCCATCAGCCTCTCGGAGGTCTTGTACGAGCAGTACTTC.

V usage is TRBV9 and J usage is TRBJ2-2, with D uncertain. V was cut by 0 bases and J by 4 bases, with 10 bases left in between. Germline V gene lookup returns CDR1 SGDLS and CDR2 YYNGEE. The CDR3 runs to 15 residues. The CDR3 nucleotides are TGTGCCAGCAGCGTAGGTGTTATATCCACCGGGGAGCTGTTTTTT. Residues: CASSVGVISTGELFF.

The V gene is TRBV28, the J gene TRBJ1-2; D perhaps matches TRBD1 (5 bases). This CDR3 is built from 16 residues. Germline V gene data show CDR1 as MDHEN and CDR2 as SYDVKM. Trimming cost V 3 bases and J 7 bases, with 21 bases left between them. The CDR3 DNA reads as TGTGCCAGCAGTTTCCACCCACAGGTTTCATTTCGTGGCTACACCTTC. Translated, it gives CASSFHPQVSFRGYTF.

This sequence joins TRBV10-3 and TRBJ1-3; perhaps TRBD1 as D (5 bases). This CDR3 is built from 15 residues. From germline, CDR1 is ENHRY and CDR2 SYGVKD. V lost 2 bases and J 1 base, leaving 9 bases between the germline ends. The CDR3 protein is CAISEPGTSGNTIYF. The CDR3 DNA is TGTGCCATCAGTGAGCCCGGGACTTCTGGAAACACCATATATTTT.

DNA for the CDR3: TGTGCCACCAGCAGAGATCTGGACTTCCAAGAGACCCAGTACTTC. It encodes CATSRDLDFQETQYF. This rearrangement joins TRBV15 to TRBJ2-5; TRBD2 might be the D (5 bases). Germline assignment: CDR1 LNHNV and CDR2 YYDKDF (reference sequence). The CDR3 runs 15 residues. The V end lost 0 bases, the J end lost 1 base, and 9 bases lay between the germline ends.

The chain has TRBV18 and TRBJ1-2; D remains unclear. The germline V and J ends were trimmed by 0 bases and 0 bases, with 5 bases remaining between them. This CDR3 has 14 amino acids. The germline gives CDR1 KGHSH, CDR2 LQKENI. The CDR3 coding sequence is TGTGCCAGCTCACCACCGTCTTCTAACTATGGCTACACCTTC. It yields the protein CASSPPSSNYGYTF.

This clone came up once. The chain employs TRBV5-1 and TRBJ1-1; TRBD1 agrees at 8 bases. The length of the CDR3 is 16 residues. CDR1 is SGHRS, CDR2 YFSETQ, per germline. Trimming took 6 bases from V and 3 from J; bases not matched to a gene: 13. The CDR3 region has the DNA TGCGCCAGCAATGAGTTCGCAGGGGGCCCGGACACTGAAGCTTTCTTT. It translates to CASNEFAGGPDTEAFF.

This chain uses TRBV29-1 with TRBJ2-7, with 9 bases matching TRBD2. The CDR3 is 14 amino acids. Germline values: CDR1 SQVTM, CDR2 ANQGSEA. J lost 4 bases, V lost 3 bases, and 7 bases had no gene match. CDR3 region: CSVEAAGGYYEQYF. The CDR3 region has the DNA TGCAGCGTTGAGGCAGCGGGGGGCTATTACGAGCAGTACTTC.

This chain links TRBV9 with TRBJ2-7; no reliable D call. The CDR3 contains 13 residues. Per germline, CDR1 SGDLS and CDR2 YYNGEE. The V and J ends lost 4 bases and 5 bases respectively, with 13 bases between them. CDR3 sequence: CASSSSAPHEQYF. CDR3 nucleotides: TGTGCCAGCAGCTCCAGTGCTCCGCACGAGCAGTACTTC.

This clone was counted once. The chain carries TRBV5-1 and TRBJ2-7, with D perhaps matching TRBD1 (6 bases). Germline V gene data show CDR1 as SGHRS and CDR2 as YFSETQ. The CDR3 has 14 residues. Trimming took off 4 bases at V and 2 bases at J, with 13 bases between the two ends. DNA of the CDR3: TGCGCCAGCAGCGGAGGACAGTCAACCTACGAGCAGTACTTC. It specifies CASSGGQSTYEQYF.

In this sample, this clone turned up a few times. This chain links TRBV14 with TRBJ2-7; 10 bases map to TRBD1. Germline assignment: CDR1 SGHDN and CDR2 FVKESK. The V and J ends lost 6 bases and 6 bases, in that order; junction bases with no gene match: 11. CDR3 size: 15 residues. The CDR3 reads CASSSLTGGRIEQYF. CDR3 coding DNA: TGTGCCAGCAGTTCTTTGACAGGGGGCCGGATCGAGCAGTACTTC.

The V call is TRBV5-1, the J call TRBJ2-7; 7 bases are a match to TRBD1. CDR1 and CDR2 (germline): SGHRS, YFSETQ. The ends lost 1 base at V and 5 bases at J; junction bases unmatched: 6. The CDR3 contains 14 residues. The chain's CDR3 is CASSLSGQSHEQYF. The CDR3 nucleotides are TGCGCCAGCAGCTTGTCGGGACAGAGCCACGAGCAGTACTTC.

DNA of the CDR3: TGTGCCAGCAGCTTAGGAGACAGTCGAACTAACTATGGCTACACCTTC. Its protein product is CASSLGDSRTNYGYTF. V and J are TRBV7-9 and TRBJ1-2; a possible D gene is TRBD1 (5 bases). Germline V gives CDR1 SEHNR, CDR2 FQNEAQ (reference sequence). V lost 1 base to trimming and J lost 0 bases, with 12 bases between them. The CDR3 has 16 amino acids.

This chain links TRBV9 with TRBJ1-6; 11 nucleotides align to TRBD1. Germline V lookup: CDR1 SGDLS, CDR2 YYNGEE. The CDR3 totals 17 residues. V was clipped by 3 bases and J by 5 bases; unmatched bases: 7. The CDR3 sequence is CASSALDRGPHNSPLHF. The CDR3 nucleotides are TGTGCCAGCAGCGCCCTGGACAGGGGGCCTCATAATTCACCCCTCCACTTT.

The V gene is TRBV10-3, the J gene TRBJ2-3; D unclear. The V and J ends lost 4 bases and 0 bases respectively, with 11 bases between them. Per germline, CDR1 ENHRY and CDR2 SYGVKD. CDR3 length: 15 amino acids. This CDR3 reads CAISGARRSTDTQYF. For the CDR3, the DNA is TGTGCCATCAGTGGAGCTCGCAGGAGCACAGATACGCAGTATTTT.

The chain is built from TRBV9 and TRBJ2-7; D unresolved. Germline V gene data show CDR1 as SGDLS and CDR2 as YYNGEE. The CDR3 is made up of 15 amino acids. V was clipped by 0 bases and J by 2 bases, with 12 bases between them. The CDR3 region has the DNA TGTGCCAGCAGCGTAGCGCCACAAGAAACCTACGAGCAGTACTTC. It yields the protein CASSVAPQETYEQYF.

V gene TRBV6-5 combines with J gene TRBJ2-1; D is ambiguous. Germline V lookup: CDR1 MNHEY, CDR2 SVGAGI. The V end was cut by 7 bases, the J end by 0 bases, with 7 bases between. The CDR3 runs 13 residues. This CDR3 reads CASKRSSYNEQFF. CDR3 DNA: TGTGCCAGCAAACGGAGCTCCTACAATGAGCAGTTCTTC.